One and the same sample provided the 8 T cell receptor beta chains below, sequenced in a study of T cell repertoires and HLA-DP antigens (dated by TCRdb to the late 2010s). These receptors are not linked to any known antigen. Libraries were built with the immunoSEQ multiplex PCR assay. TCRdb holds this immuneACCESS table with in-frame rearrangements only. Some clones are missing; in checked studies, unresolved V genes explain under half, and the rest has no known cause. The sample profile shows over 100,000 clones; around 92% of them were found once. Clones ranked in the top ten supply 0.25% to 0.3% of the sample. Sample: CD4+ T cells from PBMCs. The receptors were gathered from a woman aged 18-35 years in good health and CMV-seronegative.

This chain connects TRBV11-3 to TRBJ1-5; the match to TRBD1 covers 10 bases. V shed 5 bases, J shed 5 bases, and the junction held 3 bases outside the gene matches. The CDR3 totals 14 residues. Germline V gives CDR1 SGHNT, CDR2 YENEEA. CDR3 sequence: CASSPGQGHQPQHF. DNA for the CDR3: TGTGCCAGCAGCCCGGGACAGGGGCATCAGCCCCAGCATTTT.

V is TRBV29-1 and J is TRBJ1-2; 7 nucleotides match TRBD1. The V gene's germline CDR1 is SQVTM and CDR2 ANQGSEA. The CDR3 loop spans 13 amino acids. V shed 7 bases and J 7 bases; nucleotides not matched to a gene: 12. The CDR3 DNA sequence: TGCAGCGCCTCCCGGGACAGTTCCTTTGGCTACACCTTC. It encodes CSASRDSSFGYTF.

V is TRBV6-1 and J is TRBJ2-7, with D perhaps matching TRBD1 (6 bases). Germline CDR1 MNHNS, CDR2 SASEGT. This CDR3 has 14 amino acids. V lost 7 bases to trimming and J lost 0 bases, with 13 bases between them. CDR3 in amino acids: CASKKGQNSYEQYF. DNA of the CDR3: TGTGCCAGCAAGAAAGGACAGAACTCCTACGAGCAGTACTTC.

The gene calls are TRBV28 and TRBJ2-1; unclear D gene. V was shortened by 3 bases and J by 3 bases, with 9 bases between the two germline ends. The CDR3 is 14 amino acids. Germline V gives CDR1 MDHEN, CDR2 SYDVKM. CDR3 sequence: CASSLPAFYNEQFF. The CDR3 DNA follows: TGTGCCAGCAGTTTGCCAGCGTTCTACAATGAGCAGTTCTTC.

With respect to this clone: At one end the junction does not follow the germline gene, possibly because of a read error. The sample carries other DNA sequences with the same CDR3. The V gene is TRBV19, the J gene TRBJ1-5; D remains unclear. From germline, CDR1 is LNHDA and CDR2 SQIVND (reference sequence). This CDR3 comprises 13 residues. CDR3 region: CASSPSSSQPQHF. The DNA of the CDR3 is TGCGCCAGTAGTCCCAGTAGCAGTCAGCCCCAGCATTTT.

The chain is built from TRBV6-6 and TRBJ1-4; tentatively, D is TRBD1 (6 bases). Germline V lookup: CDR1 MNHNY, CDR2 SVGAGI (reference sequence). This CDR3 has 13 residues. V lost 5 bases and J lost 6, with 10 bases in between. CDR3 protein: CASSPQGYEKLFF. As DNA, the CDR3 is TGTGCCAGCAGTCCTCAGGGGTATGAAAAACTGTTTTTT.

The gene calls are TRBV28 and TRBJ2-7, with 10 bases identical to TRBD2. The V gene's germline CDR1 is MDHEN and CDR2 SYDVKM. V lost 6 bases and J lost 2; bases outside the gene matches: 10. This CDR3 comprises 16 residues. The CDR3 DNA sequence: TGTGCCAGCAGACCCGTTAGCGGGAGGATCACCTACGAGCAGTACTTC. It is translated as CASRPVSGRITYEQYF.

The V gene is TRBV6-1, the J gene TRBJ2-7, with a possible D match to TRBD1 (6 bases). Germline V lookup: CDR1 MNHNS, CDR2 SASEGT. This CDR3 has 14 residues. With 5 bases removed from V and 2 bases from J, the gap between germline ends came to 13 bases. CDR3 protein: CASSLTGTPYEQYF. The CDR3 DNA reads TGTGCCAGCAGTCTTACCGGGACACCCTACGAGCAGTACTTC.